Described below is a single TCR beta chain sequence and its context. The data were taken from a study of blood T cell repertoires in COVID-19. Trimming left V 4 bases short and J 4 bases short, with 10 bases between. CDR1 is SQVTM and CDR2 is ANQGSEA in the germline V gene. The CDR3 loop spans 12 amino acids. Sequenced by immunoSEQ multiplex PCR; TCRdb stores in-frame clones only, minus some. The sample records approximately 130,000 clones, approximately 86% being singletons. This TCR derives from a woman in her forties or fifties who had recovered from COVID-19. The sequenced sample consisted of PBMCs or T cells enriched from blood (not recorded which). The chain links TRBV29-1 to TRBJ1-2; possibly TRBD1 for D (5 bases). The CDR3 nucleotides read TGCAGCGTTGTTCAGGGTTCCTATGGCTACACCTTC. It translates to CSVVQGSYGYTF.